One sample yielded the 20 T cell receptor beta chains listed below, sequenced in a study of T cell responses to AZD1222 COVID-19 vaccine. Sequencing used immunoSEQ multiplex PCR; TCRdb keeps in-frame clones, though not all of them. The sample includes tens of thousands of clones, roughly 82% of them seen just once. Material: peripheral blood, obtained on day 0 of AZD1222 vaccination. The receptors were sampled from an adult in good health.

The chain combines TRBV10-3 with TRBJ1-5, with a tentative D call TRBD1 (6 bases). The germline V gene has CDR1 ENHRY and CDR2 SYGVKD. V was cut by 8 bases and J by 5 bases, with 10 bases left in between. CDR3 length equals 12 residues. Here the CDR3 DNA reads TGTGCCATCTCGGCAGGGGATCAGCCCCAGCATTTT. It encodes CAISAGDQPQHF.

This chain connects TRBV7-8 to TRBJ1-2; no clear D gene. Trimming removed 1 base from V and 5 bases from J, with 14 bases in between. The CDR3 loop spans 15 amino acids. Germline assignment: CDR1 SGHVS and CDR2 FQNEAQ. As DNA, the CDR3 is TGTGCCAGCAGCTTAGGGGCAGGTTTGGCGTATGGCTACACCTTC. Protein: CASSLGAGLAYGYTF.

V gene TRBV29-1 combines with J gene TRBJ2-1; 8 nucleotides line up with TRBD2. The ends lost 4 bases at V and 7 bases at J; junction bases unmatched: 15. Germline lookup yields CDR1 SQVTM and CDR2 ANQGSEA. The CDR3 covers 16 residues. The CDR3 nucleotides are TGCAGCGTTGGCCCCCCTAGAGCGGGAGTCGGGAATGAGCAGTTCTTC. It codes for CSVGPPRAGVGNEQFF.

The chain carries TRBV28 and TRBJ1-1; D possibly corresponds to TRBD1 (5 bases). Trimming removed 6 bases from V and 4 bases from J, with 15 bases in between. Germline CDR1 is MDHEN and CDR2 is SYDVKM. This CDR3 has 14 amino acids. The CDR3 here is CASSSGTVGTEAFF. The CDR3 coding sequence is TGTGCCAGCAGCTCCGGGACGGTGGGCACTGAAGCTTTCTTT.

This CDR3 reads CASSEQGSNQPQHF. In DNA form, the CDR3 reads TGCGCCAGCAGCGAGCAGGGTAGCAATCAGCCCCAGCATTTT. V and J are TRBV5-1 and TRBJ1-5, with D possibly being TRBD1 (5 bases). CDR3 length: 14 residues. The germline V gene has CDR1 SGHRS and CDR2 YFSETQ. V lost 4 bases and J 0 bases, leaving 8 bases between the germline ends.

The genes are TRBV6-5 and TRBJ1-2; 7 positions match TRBD1. V was pared by 0 bases and J by 4 bases, with 5 bases of the junction left unmatched. The CDR3 has 15 amino acids. From germline, CDR1 is MNHEY and CDR2 SVGAGI. As DNA, the CDR3 is TGTGCCAGCAGTTACTCGAGACAGGGAGGCTATGGCTACACCTTC. It encodes CASSYSRQGGYGYTF.

The genes are TRBV5-6 and TRBJ1-5; D perhaps matches TRBD1 (6 bases). CDR3 length: 13 residues. Trimming removed 4 bases at V and 7 bases at J, with 12 bases between. Germline V gene data show CDR1 as SGHDT and CDR2 as YYEEEE. This CDR3 reads CASSAGVFQPQHF. The CDR3 nucleotides are TGTGCCAGCAGCGCAGGGGTATTCCAGCCCCAGCATTTT.

The genes are TRBV7-6 and TRBJ2-1; TRBD2 agrees at 8 bases. Losses at the gene ends were 3 bases for V and 4 bases for J; bases not matched to a gene: 5. CDR1 SGHVS and CDR2 FNYEAQ come from the germline V gene. The CDR3 extends over 15 amino acids. The CDR3 is CASSLETGGYNEQFF. CDR3 coding DNA: TGTGCCAGCAGCTTGGAGACGGGAGGGTACAATGAGCAGTTCTTC.

The V and J genes are TRBV29-1 and TRBJ1-1; D is perhaps TRBD1 (6 bases). Trimming pared 6 bases from V and 1 base from J, leaving 18 bases between. The CDR3 runs 15 residues. Germline values: CDR1 SQVTM, CDR2 ANQGSEA. The CDR3 bases are TGCAGCGTCTCCAAAACAGGGTTTAAGAACACTGAAGCTTTCTTT. Translating it yields CSVSKTGFKNTEAFF.

The rearrangement uses TRBV10-3 and TRBJ2-4; 15 bases match TRBD2. Trimming removed 6 bases from V and 7 bases from J; junction bases left unmatched: 4. The CDR3 length is 15 residues. Per germline, CDR1 ENHRY and CDR2 SYGVKD. The CDR3, as DNA: TGTGCCATCAGCGACGGACTAGCGGGAGGGAACATTCAGTACTTC. This sequence encodes CAISDGLAGGNIQYF.

The genes are TRBV7-2 and TRBJ1-6, with D perhaps matching TRBD1 (5 bases). Trimming left V 2 bases short and J 10 bases short, with 6 bases between. CDR1 SGHTA and CDR2 FQGNSA come from the germline V gene. This CDR3 contains 12 residues. CDR3 in amino acids: CASSLSGSPLHF. CDR3 DNA: TGTGCCAGCAGCTTATCAGGGTCACCCCTCCACTTT.

The V gene is TRBV5-4, the J gene TRBJ1-1, with D perhaps TRBD1 (5 bases). CDR1 and CDR2 from the germline V gene are SGHNT and YYREEE (reference sequence). The germline V and J ends were trimmed by 4 bases and 0 bases, with 16 bases remaining between them. The CDR3 contains 16 residues. The CDR3 sequence is CASSTGGVGMNTEAFF. CDR3 sequence (DNA): TGTGCCAGCAGCACGGGAGGGGTCGGGATGAACACTGAAGCTTTCTTT.

The genes are TRBV4-1 and TRBJ1-1; no clear D. Trimming took 1 base from V and 0 from J, leaving 18 bases between them. The length of the CDR3 is 18 residues. Germline V CDR1 and CDR2: MGHRA, YSYEKL. In DNA, the CDR3 is TGCGCCAGCAGCCAAGGGGCCCTAGGGCGATTCCTGAACACTGAAGCTTTCTTT. Encoded protein: CASSQGALGRFLNTEAFF.

The genes are TRBV4-1 and TRBJ2-7, with D possibly matching TRBD1 (5 bases). The CDR3 is made up of 16 amino acids. Germline V lookup: CDR1 MGHRA, CDR2 YSYEKL. V lost 0 bases, J lost 0 bases, and 12 bases lay in between. The CDR3 DNA reads as TGCGCCAGCAGCCAAGATCAGGGCCTTTCCTCCTACGAGCAGTACTTC. It encodes CASSQDQGLSSYEQYF.

This sequence joins TRBV5-6 and TRBJ1-5; 8 nucleotides align to TRBD1. The J segment lost 1 base and the V segment lost 1 base, leaving 1 base of the junction unmatched. The germline V gene encodes CDR1 SGHDT and CDR2 YYEEEE. This CDR3 contains 15 residues. This CDR3 reads CASSLQGASNQPQHF. The CDR3 nucleotides read TGTGCCAGCAGCTTGCAGGGGGCCAGCAATCAGCCCCAGCATTTT.

This chain joins TRBV19 and TRBJ1-6; D is possibly TRBD1 (6 bases). This CDR3 has 16 residues. Deletions cut 5 bases from V and 0 bases from J, with 11 bases between. Germline assignment: CDR1 LNHDA and CDR2 SQIVND (reference sequence). CDR3 in DNA: TGTGCCAGTAGTCCAGACAGGAGCTCCTATAATTCACCCCTCCACTTT. Protein product: CASSPDRSSYNSPLHF.

The chain employs TRBV7-6 and TRBJ1-5, with a possible D match to TRBD1 (5 bases). Germline V gives CDR1 SGHVS, CDR2 FNYEAQ. V shed 1 base and J shed 4 bases, with 8 bases lying between them. This CDR3 has 14 amino acids. The CDR3 here is CASSLGQLNQPQHF. Here the CDR3 DNA reads TGTGCCAGCAGCTTAGGACAGCTTAATCAGCCCCAGCATTTT.

The V and J genes are TRBV10-3 and TRBJ2-2, with 10 bases that match TRBD1. The CDR3 length is 14 residues. Germline CDR1 is ENHRY and CDR2 is SYGVKD. The junction had 2 bases not matched to a gene; V was cut back by 10 bases and J by 0 bases. The CDR3 nucleotides are TGTGCCACCGGACAGGGGGCGAACACCGGGGAGCTGTTTTTT. Amino acids: CATGQGANTGELFF.

This chain joins TRBV11-3 and TRBJ1-4; TRBD1 matches at 7 bases. The CDR3 spans 15 residues. Germline CDR1 is SGHNT and CDR2 is YENEEA. The J segment lost 4 bases and the V segment lost 2 bases, leaving 4 bases of the junction unmatched. The CDR3 coding sequence is TGTGCCAGCAGCTTACAACAGGGGATTAATGAAAAACTGTTTTTT. Amino acid sequence: CASSLQQGINEKLFF. Supplemented by reference TRBV11-3 and TRBJ1-4, the full variable domain reads EAGVVQSPRYKIIEKKQPVAFWCNPISGHNTLYWYLQNLGQGPELLIRYENEEAVDDSQLPKDRFSAERLKGVDSTLKIQPAELGDSAVYLCASSLQQGINEKLFFGSGTQLSVL.

This clone occurred once. The chain has TRBV5-1 and TRBJ2-7; no firm D call. V lost 0 bases and J 5 bases, leaving 9 bases between the germline ends. Germline-derived CDR1 and CDR2 are SGHRS and YFSETQ. This CDR3 contains 13 residues. CDR3 in amino acids: CASSLVSEHEQYF. DNA of the CDR3: TGCGCCAGCAGCTTGGTCTCGGAACACGAGCAGTACTTC.